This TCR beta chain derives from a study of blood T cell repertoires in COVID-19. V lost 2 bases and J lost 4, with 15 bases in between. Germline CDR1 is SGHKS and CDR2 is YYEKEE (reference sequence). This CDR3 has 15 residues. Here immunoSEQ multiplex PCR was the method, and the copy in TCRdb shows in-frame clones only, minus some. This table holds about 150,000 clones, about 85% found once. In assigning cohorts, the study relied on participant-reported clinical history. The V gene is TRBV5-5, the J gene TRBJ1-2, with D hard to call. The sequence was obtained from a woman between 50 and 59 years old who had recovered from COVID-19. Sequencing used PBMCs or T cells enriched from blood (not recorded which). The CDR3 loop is CASSLSPGEPYGYTF. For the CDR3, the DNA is TGTGCCAGCAGCTTATCCCCCGGAGAGCCCTATGGCTACACCTTC.